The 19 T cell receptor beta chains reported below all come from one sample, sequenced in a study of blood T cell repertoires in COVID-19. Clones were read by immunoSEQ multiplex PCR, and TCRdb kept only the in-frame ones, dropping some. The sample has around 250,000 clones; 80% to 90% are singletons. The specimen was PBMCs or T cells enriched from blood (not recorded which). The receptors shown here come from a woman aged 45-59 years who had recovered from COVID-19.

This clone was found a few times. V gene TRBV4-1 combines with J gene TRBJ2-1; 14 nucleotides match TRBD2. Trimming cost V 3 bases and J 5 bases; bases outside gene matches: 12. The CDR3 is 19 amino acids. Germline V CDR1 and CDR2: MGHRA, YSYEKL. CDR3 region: CASSHPGPGLAGDNNEQFF. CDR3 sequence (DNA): TGCGCCAGCAGCCATCCCGGACCGGGACTAGCGGGAGACAACAATGAGCAGTTCTTC.

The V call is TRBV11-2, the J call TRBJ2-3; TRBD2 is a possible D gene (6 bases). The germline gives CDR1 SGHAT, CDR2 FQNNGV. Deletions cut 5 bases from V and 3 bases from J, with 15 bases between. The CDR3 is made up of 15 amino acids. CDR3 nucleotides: TGTGCCAGCAGCCCCCCGGGGAGGAGGACAGATACGCAGTATTTT. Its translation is CASSPPGRRTDTQYF. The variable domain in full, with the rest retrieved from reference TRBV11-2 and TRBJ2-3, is EAGVAQSPRYKIIEKRQSVAFWCNPISGHATLYWYQQILGQGPKLLIQFQNNGVVDDSQLPKDRFSAERLKGVDSTLKIQPAKLEDSAVYLCASSPPGRRTDTQYFGPGTRLTVL.

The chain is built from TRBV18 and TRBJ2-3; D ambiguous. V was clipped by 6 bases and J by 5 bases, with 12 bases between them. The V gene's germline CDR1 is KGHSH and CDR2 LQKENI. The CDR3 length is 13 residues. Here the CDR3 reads CASSIVVGDTQYF. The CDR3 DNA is TGTGCCAGCTCCATTGTGGTCGGAGATACGCAGTATTTT.

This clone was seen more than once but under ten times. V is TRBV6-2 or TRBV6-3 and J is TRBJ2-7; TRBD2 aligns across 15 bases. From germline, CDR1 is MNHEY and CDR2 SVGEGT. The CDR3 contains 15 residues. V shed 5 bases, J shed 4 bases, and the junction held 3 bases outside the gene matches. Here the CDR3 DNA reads TGTGCCAGCAGTGGACTAGCGGGAGGGCCTTACGAGCAGTACTTC. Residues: CASSGLAGGPYEQYF.

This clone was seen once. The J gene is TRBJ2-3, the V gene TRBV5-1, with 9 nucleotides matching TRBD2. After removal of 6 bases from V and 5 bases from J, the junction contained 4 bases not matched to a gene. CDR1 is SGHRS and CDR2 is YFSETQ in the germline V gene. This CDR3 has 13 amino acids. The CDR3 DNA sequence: TGCGCCAGCAAGGCTAGCGGGGTAGATACGCAGTATTTT. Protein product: CASKASGVDTQYF. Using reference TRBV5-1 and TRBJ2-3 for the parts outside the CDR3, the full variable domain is KAGVTQTPRYLIKTRGQQVTLSCSPISGHRSVSWYQQTPGQGLQFLFEYFSETQRNKGNFPGRFSGRQFSNSRSEMNVSTLELGDSALYLCASKASGVDTQYFGPGTRLTVL.

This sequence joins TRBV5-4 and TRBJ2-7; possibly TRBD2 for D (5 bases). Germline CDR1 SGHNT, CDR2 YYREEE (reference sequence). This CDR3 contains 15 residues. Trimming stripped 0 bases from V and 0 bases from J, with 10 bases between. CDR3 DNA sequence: TGTGCCAGCAGCTTGGGGGTGGGGAGCTCCTACGAGCAGTACTTC. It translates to CASSLGVGSSYEQYF.

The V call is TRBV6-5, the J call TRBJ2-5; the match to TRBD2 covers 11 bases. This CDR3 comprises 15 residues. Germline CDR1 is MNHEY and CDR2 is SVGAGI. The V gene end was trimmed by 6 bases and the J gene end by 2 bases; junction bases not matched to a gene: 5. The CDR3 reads CASSPGTSGQETQYF. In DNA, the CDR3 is TGTGCCAGCAGCCCCGGGACTAGCGGACAAGAGACCCAGTACTTC.

CDR3 protein: CASSLATGGPYEQYF. CDR3 nucleotide sequence: TGCGCCAGCAGCTTGGCGACGGGAGGTCCCTACGAGCAGTACTTC. The chain couples TRBV5-1 to TRBJ2-7; 7 nucleotides agree with TRBD2. The V gene end was trimmed by 0 bases and the J gene end by 2 bases; junction bases not matched to a gene: 5. This CDR3 spans 15 amino acids. Germline V CDR1 and CDR2: SGHRS, YFSETQ.

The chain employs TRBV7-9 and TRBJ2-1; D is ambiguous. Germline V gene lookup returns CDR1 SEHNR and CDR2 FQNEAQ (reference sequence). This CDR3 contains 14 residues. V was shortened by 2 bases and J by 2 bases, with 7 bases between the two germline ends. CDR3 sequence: CASSLQAPYNEQFF. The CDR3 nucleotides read TGTGCCAGCAGCTTACAGGCCCCCTACAATGAGCAGTTCTTC.

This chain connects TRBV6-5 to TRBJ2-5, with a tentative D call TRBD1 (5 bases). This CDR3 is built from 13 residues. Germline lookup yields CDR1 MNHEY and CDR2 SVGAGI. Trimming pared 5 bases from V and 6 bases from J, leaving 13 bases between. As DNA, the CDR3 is TGTGCCAGCAGTCCAGGGCAGGCGCAGACCCAGTACTTC. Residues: CASSPGQAQTQYF.

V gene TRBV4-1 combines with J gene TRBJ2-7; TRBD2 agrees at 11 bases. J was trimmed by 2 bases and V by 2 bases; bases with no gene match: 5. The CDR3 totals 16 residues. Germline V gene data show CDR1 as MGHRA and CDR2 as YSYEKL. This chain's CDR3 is CASSQTPGLAAYEQYF. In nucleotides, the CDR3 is TGCGCCAGCAGCCAAACCCCGGGACTAGCGGCCTACGAGCAGTACTTC.

Here the CDR3 reads CASNYRGPGNTEAFF. DNA for the CDR3: TGTGCCAGCAATTACAGGGGCCCCGGGAACACTGAAGCTTTCTTT. V and J are TRBV2 and TRBJ1-1, with 7 bases fitting TRBD1. The CDR3 totals 15 residues. Germline-derived CDR1 and CDR2 are SNHLY and FYNNEI. V trimming: 7 bases; J trimming: 1 base; junction bases outside the gene matches: 9.

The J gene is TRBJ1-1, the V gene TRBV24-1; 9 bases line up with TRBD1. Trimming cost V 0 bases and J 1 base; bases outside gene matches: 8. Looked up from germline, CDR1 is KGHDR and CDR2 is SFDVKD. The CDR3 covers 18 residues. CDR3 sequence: CATSDLSDRGSSNTEAFF. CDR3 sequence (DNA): TGTGCCACCAGTGATTTGTCGGACAGGGGATCCTCGAACACTGAAGCTTTCTTT.

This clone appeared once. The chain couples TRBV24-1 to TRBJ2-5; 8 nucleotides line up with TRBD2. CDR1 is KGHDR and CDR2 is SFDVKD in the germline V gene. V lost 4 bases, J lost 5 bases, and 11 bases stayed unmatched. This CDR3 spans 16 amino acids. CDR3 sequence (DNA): TGTGCCACCAGTGAAACGAACAGCGGGAGCTTTGAGACCCAGTACTTC. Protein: CATSETNSGSFETQYF.

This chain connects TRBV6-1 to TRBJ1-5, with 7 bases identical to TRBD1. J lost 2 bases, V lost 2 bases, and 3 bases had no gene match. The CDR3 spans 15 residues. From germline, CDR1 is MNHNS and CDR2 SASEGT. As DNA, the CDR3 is TGTGCCAGCAGTGAACCAGGGGGTGGCAATCAGCCCCAGCATTTT. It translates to CASSEPGGGNQPQHF.

CDR3 DNA sequence: TGTGCCAGCAGCTTTAGCGGCCAAGAGACCCAGTACTTC. Translated, it gives CASSFSGQETQYF. The genes are TRBV7-8 and TRBJ2-5, with D tentatively TRBD2 (6 bases). The CDR3 runs to 13 residues. Germline CDR1 reads SGHVS; CDR2 reads FQNEAQ. V was shortened by 3 bases and J by 1 base, with 6 bases between the two germline ends.

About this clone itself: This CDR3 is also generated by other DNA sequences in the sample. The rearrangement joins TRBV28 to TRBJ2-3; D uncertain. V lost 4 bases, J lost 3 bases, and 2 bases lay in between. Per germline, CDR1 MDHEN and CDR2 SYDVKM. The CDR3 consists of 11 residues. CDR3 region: CASSSTDTQYF. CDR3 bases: TGTGCCAGCAGTTCGACAGATACGCAGTATTTT. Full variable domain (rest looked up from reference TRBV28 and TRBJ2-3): DVKVTQSSRYLVKRTGEKVFLECVQDMDHENMFWYRQDPGLGLRLIYFSYDVKMKEKGDIPEGYSVSREKKERFSLILESASTNQTSMYLCASSSTDTQYFGPGTRLTVL.

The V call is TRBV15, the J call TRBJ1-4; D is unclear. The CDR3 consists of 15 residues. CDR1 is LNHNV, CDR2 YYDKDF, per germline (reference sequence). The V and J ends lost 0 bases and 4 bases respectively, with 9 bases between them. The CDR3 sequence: CATSREAGYNEKLFF. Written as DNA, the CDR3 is TGTGCCACCAGCAGAGAGGCAGGATATAATGAAAAACTGTTTTTT.

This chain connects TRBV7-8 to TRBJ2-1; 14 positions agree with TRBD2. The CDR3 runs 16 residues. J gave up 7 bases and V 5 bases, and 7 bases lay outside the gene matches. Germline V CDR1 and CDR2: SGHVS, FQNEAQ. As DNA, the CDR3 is TGTGCCAGCAGCGAGAGGACTAGCGGGAGGAAAAATGAGCAGTTCTTC. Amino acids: CASSERTSGRKNEQFF.